The clone carrying this T cell receptor (beta chain) was found once. Its specificity is unknown. The data are from a study of post-analysis software for immune sequencing data. Background on the study: The study covered relapsing-remitting, secondary progressive and progressive-relapsing courses of multiple sclerosis. Broader study findings: When compared against controls, multiple sclerosis patients showed significantly lower normalized Chao1 diversity. In patients, a few TRBV segments were more frequent than in controls, with TRBV5-6, TRBV5-1 and TRBV20-1 among them. Co-batched samples clustered tightly together by F measure.

The germline V gene encodes CDR1 MNHNS and CDR2 SASEGT. The CDR3 is 14 amino acids. V was pared by 6 bases and J by 4 bases, with 12 bases between. Unique-molecular-identifier-tagged TCR beta cDNA libraries were used. The authors obtained roughly 550,000 cDNA molecules from approximately 0.95 to 9.8 million T cells. One entry per CDR3 protein results from TCRdb running MiXCR on the PCR reads. Altogether about 540,000 distinct CDR3 sequences are present, around 31% being singletons, with the ten largest covering 4.5% to 7.5%. The sequencing sample was made of blood. The receptor comes from a girl aged 2 to 17 with multiple sclerosis. The chain is built from TRBV6-1 and TRBJ2-2; tentatively, D is TRBD2 (6 bases). The CDR3 protein is CASRGGVSTGELFF. The CDR3 bases are TGTGCCAGCAGAGGAGGGGTTAGCACCGGGGAGCTGTTTTTT.